This T cell receptor (beta chain) was identified in a study of identical twins. Every sampled donor was Caucasian and healthy. In TCRdb, the 5' RACE reads were re-called with MiXCR into one record per CDR3 protein. The sample comprises 1.5 million to 2 million distinct CDR3 sequences, under 35% of which are singletons, and more than 0.25% rests with the top ten. In regard to this clonotype: Its target is unknown. This may arise from a read error, as a much more abundant clone is one base away.

The CDR3 is 15 amino acids. Germline V gene data show CDR1 as MGHRA and CDR2 as YSYEKL. Overall study results and limits: Twins' surplus sharing was weaker for beta out-of-frame sequences. Invariant T cells like MAIT and iNKT could partly confound the zero-insertion analyses.

This TCR derives from a newborn girl in good health. V is TRBV4-1 and J is TRBJ1-2; 7 nucleotides agree with TRBD1. The sequencing sample was made of cord blood. The CDR3 is CASGQPTDRRYGYTF. The CDR3 DNA is TGCGCCAGCGGCCAACCGACGGACAGGAGGTATGGCTACACCTTC.